Listed below are T cell receptor beta chains from one sample, sequenced in a study of blood T cell repertoires in COVID-19. Sequencing used immunoSEQ multiplex PCR; TCRdb keeps in-frame clones, though not all of them. The sample holds about 180,000 clones, about 81% seen once. Sequencing was carried out using peripheral blood. Receptors originate from a woman aged 80 or over with COVID-19, enrolled during active disease. Each CDR3 is given with its conserved first and last residue. Fields, in order: CDR3 protein, CDR3 DNA, J gene, V gene, clone size, D gene. A D gene is named only where the DNA matches it firmly. A clone size is listed for some rows: how often the clone was seen (once, few, many), or a class if it is expanded.

CASSPYTPGRDEKLFF TGTGCCAGCAGTCCATATACCCCCGGTCGTGATGAAAAACTGTTTTTT TRBJ1-4 TRBV27 many NA
CASSPGTSEGTQYF TGCGCCAGCAGTCCCGGGACTAGCGAAGGTACGCAGTATTTT TRBJ2-3 TRBV5-1 NA TRBD2
CASSQVGNSGNTIYF TGCGCCAGCAGCCAAGTCGGGAACTCTGGAAACACCATATATTTT TRBJ1-3 TRBV4-1 once NA
CASSPGRGDRTITQYF TGCGCCAGCAGCCCGGGACGGGGGGACAGGACGATTACGCAGTATTTT TRBJ2-3 TRBV5-1 NA NA
CASSFSAYNEQFF TGTGCCAGCAGCTTTAGCGCGTACAATGAGCAGTTCTTC TRBJ2-1 TRBV13 NA NA
CASSQESIAGSSYNEQFF TGCGCCAGCAGCCAAGAATCGATAGCGGGGAGCTCCTACAATGAGCAGTTCTTC TRBJ2-1 TRBV4-3 NA TRBD2
CASSARTGTSGSSYNEQFF TGTGCCAGCAGTGCTCGAACGGGGACTAGCGGGAGCTCCTACAATGAGCAGTTCTTC TRBJ2-1 TRBV27 NA TRBD2
CASNEAPGEQFF TGTGCCAGCAATGAAGCCCCGGGGGAGCAGTTCTTC TRBJ2-1 TRBV14 NA NA
CASSFGTVYGYTF TGTGCCAGCAGCTTCGGGACAGTCTATGGCTACACCTTC TRBJ1-2 TRBV3-1/TRBV3-2 NA TRBD1
CASSYQGWGTQYF TGTGCCAGCAGCTATCAGGGTTGGGGGACCCAGTACTTC TRBJ2-5 TRBV9 few NA
CASGLTLTSEAFF TGTGCCAGCGGACTAACACTAACTAGTGAAGCTTTCTTT TRBJ1-1 TRBV5-4 NA NA
CASSSYPTGANEQFF TGTGCCAGCAGTTCATACCCTACAGGGGCCAATGAGCAGTTCTTC TRBJ2-1 TRBV6-5 NA TRBD1
CASSFSPNTEAFF TGTGCCAGCAGCTTCTCCCCGAACACTGAAGCTTTCTTT TRBJ1-1 TRBV5-8 NA NA